These 7 T cell receptor beta chains share one sample of origin, sequenced in a study of T cell responses to AZD1222 COVID-19 vaccine. Here immunoSEQ multiplex PCR was the method, and the copy in TCRdb shows in-frame clones only, minus some. The repertoire includes about 84,000 clones, around 85% of them detected once, and about 12% sits in the top ten. Sequencing used peripheral blood, obtained 28 days after the second AZD1222 dose. Source of these receptors: an adult who received the AZD1222 COVID-19 vaccine.

This chain joins TRBV24-1 and TRBJ2-5, with D maybe TRBD2 (6 bases). CDR1 is KGHDR, CDR2 SFDVKD, per germline. CDR3 size: 13 residues. Trimming took 2 bases from V and 8 from J, leaving 11 bases between them. CDR3 loop: CATSDSSGLTQYF. The CDR3 DNA is TGTGCCACCAGTGATTCTTCGGGACTCACCCAGTACTTC.

The chain uses TRBV5-1 and TRBJ1-4; a weak D match, TRBD1 (6 bases). Between the trimmed V and J ends, which lost 4 bases and 5 bases, there was a span of 18 bases. CDR1 is SGHRS and CDR2 is YFSETQ in the germline V gene. The CDR3 covers 16 residues. CDR3 bases: TGCGCCAGCAGCCCCATGAGCCCGGGGGCCAATGAAAAACTGTTTTTT. The encoded protein is CASSPMSPGANEKLFF.

CDR3 sequence (DNA): TGCAGCGCTCATACAGGGGGGTACACTGAAGCTTTCTTT. Protein: CSAHTGGYTEAFF. The V call is TRBV29-1, the J call TRBJ1-1; 8 bases are shared with TRBD1. V trimming: 7 bases; J trimming: 3 bases; junction bases outside the gene matches: 7. Looked up from germline, CDR1 is SQVTM and CDR2 is ANQGSEA. This CDR3 region has 13 residues.

CDR3 region: CATSDNDRDTRVVSGNTIYF. Written as DNA, the CDR3 is TGTGCCACCAGTGATAACGACAGGGATACCAGAGTAGTCTCTGGAAACACCATATATTTT. The rearrangement uses TRBV24-1 and TRBJ1-3; 7 bases match TRBD1. The junction had 16 bases not matched to a gene; V was cut back by 3 bases and J by 0 bases. The CDR3 has 20 residues. Germline values: CDR1 KGHDR, CDR2 SFDVKD.

The V and J genes are TRBV27 and TRBJ2-1; D is unresolved. The CDR3 is 11 residues long. V was shortened by 6 bases and J by 5 bases, with 5 bases between the two germline ends. Germline V CDR1 and CDR2: MNHEY, SMNVEV (reference sequence). The CDR3 nucleotides are TGTGCCAGCAGGGCTAACAATGAGCAGTTCTTC. Residues: CASRANNEQFF.

CDR3 residues: CASSLTGSQPQHF. The CDR3 region has the DNA TGTGCCAGCAGTTTAACCGGCAGTCAGCCCCAGCATTTT. V gene TRBV6-2 or TRBV6-3 combines with J gene TRBJ1-5; no firm D call. Germline V CDR1 and CDR2: MNHEY, SVGEGT. This CDR3 comprises 13 residues. The V end was cut by 4 bases, the J end by 6 bases, with 10 bases between.

This chain links TRBV4-1 with TRBJ2-1; TRBD2 agrees at 11 bases. CDR1 is MGHRA and CDR2 is YSYEKL in the germline V gene. The CDR3 covers 17 residues. The J segment lost 6 bases and the V segment lost 1 base, leaving 8 bases of the junction unmatched. CDR3 protein: CASSQGPATSGSNEQFF. In DNA form, the CDR3 reads TGCGCCAGCAGCCAAGGGCCCGCTACTAGCGGGAGCAATGAGCAGTTCTTC.